This T cell receptor (beta chain) was found in a study of TIL therapy for anti-PD-1-resistant metastatic lung cancer. Across the whole study: Progressing patients received lymphodepletion, expanded TIL infusion and IL-2.

Notes on this clone: Its antigen is undetermined.

As for time point: pre-treatment sample, taken before nivolumab and TIL therapy. General study results and limits: The baseline peripheral repertoire was partially replaced by infused TIL clonotypes that later decayed.

Sequencing used immunoSEQ v3. Only in-frame clones appear in the TCRdb table, and some are missing; sequencing was by immunoSEQ multiplex PCR. The repertoire holds approximately 60,000 clones, around 79% seen once, with 1.5% to 2% in the top ten. The material was blood, obtained at baseline. The receptor was derived from a person between 25 and 80 years old with non-small cell lung cancer.

The CDR3, as DNA: TGCGCCAGCAGCTTGGGGCTAGCTGGGCTCTCCTACGAGCAGTACTTC. This translates into CASSLGLAGLSYEQYF. The chain has TRBV5-1 and TRBJ2-7; D perhaps matches TRBD2 (5 bases). Per germline, CDR1 SGHRS and CDR2 YFSETQ. The CDR3 is 16 amino acids. The V and J ends lost 0 bases and 0 bases respectively, with 13 bases between them.